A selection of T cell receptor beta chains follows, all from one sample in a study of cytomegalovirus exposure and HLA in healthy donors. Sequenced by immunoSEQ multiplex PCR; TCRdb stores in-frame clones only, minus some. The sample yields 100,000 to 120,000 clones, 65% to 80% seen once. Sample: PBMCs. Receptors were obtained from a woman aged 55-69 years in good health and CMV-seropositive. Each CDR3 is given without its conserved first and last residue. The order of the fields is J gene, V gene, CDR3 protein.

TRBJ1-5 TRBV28 ASSLGGGESQPQH
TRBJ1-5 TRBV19 ASTLLWVAGPNQPQH
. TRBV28 ASSYIFQGRYEQY
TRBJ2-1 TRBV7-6 ASSAGPFFDEQF
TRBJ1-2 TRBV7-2 ASVVPPGVSGYT
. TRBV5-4 ASSLAKSGRGTGELF
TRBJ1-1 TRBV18 ASSPTNRGDTEAF
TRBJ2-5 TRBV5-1 ASSTLQFETQY
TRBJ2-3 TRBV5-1 ASSSGTSGRAEVLY
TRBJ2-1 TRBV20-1 SASGGNEQF
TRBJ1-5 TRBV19 ASSSTGFSNQPQH
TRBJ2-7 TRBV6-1 ASRNPGGTSYEQY
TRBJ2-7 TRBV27 ASSLSGTGNEQY
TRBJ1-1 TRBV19 ASESWRGEAF
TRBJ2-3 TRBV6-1 ASSDPKDPTTFSAYTQY
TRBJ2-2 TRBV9 ASSLRQGGTGELF
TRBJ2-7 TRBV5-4 ASSWTPDWREPRNSYEQY
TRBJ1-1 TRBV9 ASSVARADITEGTEAF
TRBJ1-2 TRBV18 ASSPRAGQGNGYT
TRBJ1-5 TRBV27 ASSLSPGTGTQH
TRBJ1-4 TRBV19 ASSRQHLREKLF
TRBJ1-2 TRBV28 ASYKWQGGRTGGYT
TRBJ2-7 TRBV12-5 ASTSGATYEQY
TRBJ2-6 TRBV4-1 ASSQGGQGRVSGANVLT
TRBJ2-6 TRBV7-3 ASSKAQVDANVLT
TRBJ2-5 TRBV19 ASSMDRETQY
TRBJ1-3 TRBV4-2 ASSQDLPNAGGWGNTIY
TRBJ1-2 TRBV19 ASRSTGDDSYGYT
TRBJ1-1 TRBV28 ASRRGTYTEAF
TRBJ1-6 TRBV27 ASSSKSTSPGAPLH
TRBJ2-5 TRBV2 ARSKREGFAHTQY
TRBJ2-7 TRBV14 ASSRRQGGYHEQY
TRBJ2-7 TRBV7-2 ASSHTSGSSYEQY
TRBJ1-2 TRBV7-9 ASSLPDRDENGYT
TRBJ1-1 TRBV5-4 ASSVQTGGASEAF
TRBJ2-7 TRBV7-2 ASSLAGDYVSEQY
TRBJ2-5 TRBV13 ASSLEGGTRQETQY
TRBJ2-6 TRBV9 ASSVAGSSGANVLT
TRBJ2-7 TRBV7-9 SSSQDRAAYEQY
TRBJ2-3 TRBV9 ASSPLTTSGTDTQY
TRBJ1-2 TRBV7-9 ASSLSQGGYGYT
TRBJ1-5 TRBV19 ASSTGLNQPQH
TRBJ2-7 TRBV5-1 ASSPTWSGYEQY
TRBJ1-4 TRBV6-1 ASKLGQGDEKLF
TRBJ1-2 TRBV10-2 ASGTSGGYT
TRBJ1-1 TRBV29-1 SSERGLAEAF
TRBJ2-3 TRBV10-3 AISERDSPDTQY
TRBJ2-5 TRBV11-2 ASSLNSGQGLETQY
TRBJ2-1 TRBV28 ASLWTSGRGEQF
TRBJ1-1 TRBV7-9 SSSLRGKGLNTEAF
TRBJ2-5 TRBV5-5 ASSPEDSPRRETQY
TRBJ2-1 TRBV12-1 QSHGVSSYNEQF
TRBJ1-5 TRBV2 ASRTLTGINQPQH